This TCR beta chain emerged from a study of blood T cell repertoires in COVID-19. For the study at large: Donors in the United States, Italy and Spain gave samples during acute or convalescent COVID-19.

Here immunoSEQ multiplex PCR was the method, and the copy in TCRdb shows in-frame clones only, minus some. The repertoire holds around 91,000 clones, 75% to 85% seen once, with around a sixth in the top ten. This CDR3 is 11 amino acids long. Trimming took 8 bases from V and 5 from J, leaving 9 bases between them. Germline CDR1 SGHTA, CDR2 FQGNSA. Sequenced: peripheral blood. This TCR was recovered from a woman of 80 years or more with active or convalescent COVID-19. V gene TRBV7-2 combines with J gene TRBJ1-2; maybe TRBD1 (5 bases). CDR3 sequence reads: CASGREYGYTF. Here the CDR3 DNA reads TGTGCCAGCGGCAGGGAATATGGCTACACCTTC.